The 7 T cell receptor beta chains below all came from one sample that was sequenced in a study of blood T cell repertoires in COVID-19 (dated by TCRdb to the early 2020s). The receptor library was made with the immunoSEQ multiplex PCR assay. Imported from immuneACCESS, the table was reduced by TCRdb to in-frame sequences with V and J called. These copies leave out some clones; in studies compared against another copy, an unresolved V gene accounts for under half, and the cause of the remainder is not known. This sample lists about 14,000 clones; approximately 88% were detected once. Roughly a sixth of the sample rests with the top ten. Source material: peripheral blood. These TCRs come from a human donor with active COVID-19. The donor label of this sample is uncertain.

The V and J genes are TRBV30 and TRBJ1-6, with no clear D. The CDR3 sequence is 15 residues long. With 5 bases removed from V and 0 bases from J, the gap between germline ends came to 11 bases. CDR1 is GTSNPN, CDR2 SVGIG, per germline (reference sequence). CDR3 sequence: CAWSLGSSYNSPLHF. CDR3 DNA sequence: TGTGCCTGGTCCTTGGGGAGCTCCTATAATTCACCCCTCCACTTT. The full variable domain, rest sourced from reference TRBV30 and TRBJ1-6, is SQTIHQWPATLVQPVGSPLSLECTVEGTSNPNLYWYRQAAGRGLQLLFYSVGIGQISSEVPQNLSASRPQDRQFILSSKKLLLSDSGFYLCAWSLGSSYNSPLHFGNGTRLTVT.

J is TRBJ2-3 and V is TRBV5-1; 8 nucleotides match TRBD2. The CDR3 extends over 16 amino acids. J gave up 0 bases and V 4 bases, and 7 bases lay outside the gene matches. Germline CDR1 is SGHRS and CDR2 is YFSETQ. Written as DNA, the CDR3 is TGCGCCAGCAGCCGAACTAGCGGAGCTAGCACAGATACGCAGTATTTT. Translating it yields CASSRTSGASTDTQYF.

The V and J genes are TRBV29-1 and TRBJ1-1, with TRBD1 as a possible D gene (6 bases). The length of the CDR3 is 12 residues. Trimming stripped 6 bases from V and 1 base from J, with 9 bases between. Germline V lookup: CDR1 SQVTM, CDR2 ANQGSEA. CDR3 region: CSVGTRNTEAFF. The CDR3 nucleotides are TGCAGCGTGGGGACACGGAACACTGAAGCTTTCTTT.

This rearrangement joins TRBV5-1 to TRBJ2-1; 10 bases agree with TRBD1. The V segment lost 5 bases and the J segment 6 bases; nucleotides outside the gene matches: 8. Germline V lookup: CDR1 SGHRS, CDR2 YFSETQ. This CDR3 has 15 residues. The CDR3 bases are TGCGCCAGCAGGTCCGGGACAGGGGACTTCAATGAGCAGTTCTTC. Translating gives CASRSGTGDFNEQFF.

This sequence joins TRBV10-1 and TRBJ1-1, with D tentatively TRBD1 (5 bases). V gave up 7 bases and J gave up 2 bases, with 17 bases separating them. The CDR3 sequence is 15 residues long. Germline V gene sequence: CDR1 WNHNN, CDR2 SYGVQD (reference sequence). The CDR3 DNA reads TGCGCCAGCAACCTAAGACAGTCAGATAACACTGAAGCTTTCTTT. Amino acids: CASNLRQSDNTEAFF.

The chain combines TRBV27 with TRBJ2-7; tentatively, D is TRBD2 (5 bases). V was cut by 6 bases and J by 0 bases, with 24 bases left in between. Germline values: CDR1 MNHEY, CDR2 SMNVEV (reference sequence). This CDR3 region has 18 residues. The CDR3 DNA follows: TGTGCCAGCAGACGCTCCGAGGGCGGCGGAGTCGGCTCCTACGAGCAGTACTTC. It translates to CASRRSEGGGVGSYEQYF.

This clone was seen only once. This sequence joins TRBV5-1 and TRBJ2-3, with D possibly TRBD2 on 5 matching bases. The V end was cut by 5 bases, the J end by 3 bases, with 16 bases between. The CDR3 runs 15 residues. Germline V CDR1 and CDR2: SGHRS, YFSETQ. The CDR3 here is CASSFGATTTDTQYF. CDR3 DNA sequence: TGCGCCAGCAGTTTCGGAGCGACTACTACAGATACGCAGTATTTT. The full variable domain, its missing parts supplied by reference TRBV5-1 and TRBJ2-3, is KAGVTQTPRYLIKTRGQQVTLSCSPISGHRSVSWYQQTPGQGLQFLFEYFSETQRNKGNFPGRFSGRQFSNSRSEMNVSTLELGDSALYLCASSFGATTTDTQYFGPGTRLTVL.